This T cell receptor beta chain was retrieved from a study of beta chain features in type 1 diabetes (dated by TCRdb to 2016 to 2019). With respect to the entire study: Mean age, gender distribution, total cell number and subset yield did not differ between patients and healthy donors. Regulatory and stem cell-like memory subsets were isolated from only 8 patients and 8 healthy donors, whereas naive and central memory subsets came from all 28 donors. The study compared the TCRB repertoires of sorted circulating CD4+ T cell subsets in recently diagnosed type 1 diabetes patients with those in matched healthy donors. A total of some 110 million sorted cells were examined across all samples, and a strong correlation was observed between cell number per subset and RNA yield. Findings and caveats that apply to the study as a whole: Because cDNA was sequenced instead of genomic DNA, activated cells with high expression could be over-represented, although the groups did not differ in activation or CD3 levels. The naive, central memory and regulatory TCRB repertoires appeared to resemble one another more closely among patients than among healthy donors. Fewer insertions and more nucleotide deletions at VDJ recombination sites were observed in patients with type 1 diabetes, implying thymic rearrangement abnormalities. A moderate but significant shortening of TCRB CDR3 length was observed in type 1 diabetes patients in all four CD4+ subsets. Shorter templates might be favored by PCR, yet because patient and control samples were amplified and corrected together, any such skew would affect both groups equally. Because small numbers of individuals were included in the HLA sub-analyses, any influence of HLA type on TCRB rearrangement was left unresolved.

CDR1 and CDR2 are drawn from the germline V gene (reference sequence): LNHDA, SQIVND. V is pruned by 4 bases and J by 4 bases, leaving 3 bases of the junction without a gene match. The CDR3 measures 13 amino acids from cysteine to phenylalanine. Solely the CDR3 DNA is kept, with 39 bases framed from the first base. Each donor gave one peripheral blood draw, about 110 mL on average, collected into heparinised tubes. Using a panel that included CD45RO, CCR7, CD25, CD127, CD95 and CD27, naive, central memory, regulatory and stem cell-like memory CD4+ T cells were sorted on a BD FACSAria II. Purity was above 98% for every sorted population. PBMCs were isolated immediately by Lymphoprep density gradient centrifugation and stained directly without culture. So that batch effects would be minimized, each experiment stained and sorted samples in pairs, pairing one healthy donor with one patient. The entire isolated RNA was reverse transcribed using the High Capacity cDNA Reverse Transcription Kit, and thus expressed TCRB transcripts were sequenced. Deep immunoSEQ sequencing was performed on naive, central memory and regulatory T cell samples, with an average of roughly 3.5 million total reads per sample. Sorted cells were lysed in RLT buffer and RNA was extracted with DNase-treated RNeasy Micro or Mini kits, depending on cell number. To prevent cross-contamination, each cell subset was processed individually, whereas patient and healthy donor samples were processed jointly. The immunoSEQ multiplex PCR was used to amplify TCRB sequences from cDNA, yielding 87-bp fragments that span the CDR3 region. The amplicons were sequenced using the Illumina HiSeq platform. The published analysis was carried out like this. PCR bias was computationally corrected using synthetic template baselines, reads within Hamming distance 2 were collapsed, and singletons that could not be merged were discarded. Reads were aligned to IMGT to assign V, D and J genes, CDR3 length, and insertions or deletions at six rearrangement sites. Within each subset, clonotype counts were normalized to the number of sorted cells before true diversity and Gini coefficients were calculated with the tcR R package. The overlap coefficient, calculated on TCRB nucleotide sequences, was used to measure repertoire sharing. Out-of-frame TCRB sequences from naive cells were analyzed to stand in for the pre-selection repertoire. TCRdb mirrors the immuneACCESS table, restricted to in-frame sequences. Some clones are absent from its copies; in checked studies, under half trace to an unresolved V gene, and the reason for the others is unknown. V and J calls and clone size are those listed in that table; D and trimming were worked out from the DNA. Across this sample there are roughly 230,000 clones, with around 10% seen only once. The top ten clonotypes cover just under 0.035% of the sample.

Comment on this clone: The specificity of this receptor is unknown. No base quality values were provided; no much bigger clone lies one nucleotide off.

The sequenced sample consisted of naive CD4+ T cells from blood. Explained via the paper, the cell subset or site label denotes: true naive CD4+ T cells. This clonotype was obtained from a woman aged 18-29 years in good health. The rearranged segments are TRBV19 and TRBJ1-1, with 7 middle bases fitting TRBD1. The CDR3 reads as follows: CASSRDRATEAFF. DNA sequence: TGTGCCAGTAGTAGGGACAGAGCCACTGAAGCTTTCTTT.